This TCR beta chain was identified during a study of CD8 T cells in ankylosing spondylitis (dated by TCRdb to 2017 to 2019). Concerning the study at large: The study set out to find disease-linked TCR variants by profiling T cell receptor beta repertoires in ankylosing spondylitis patients and healthy donors. In total, the full study cohort was made up of 85 to 140 healthy donors and about two dozen ankylosing spondylitis patients. Peripheral blood samples were taken, and synovial fluid was additionally collected from ankylosing spondylitis patients.

This clonotype turned up a few times. Its antigen has not been determined. Base qualities were left out, and no much larger clone turns up one base away. CDR1 and CDR2, looked up from the germline V gene (reference sequence), are DFQATT and SNEGSKA. Trimmed from V: 3 bases; trimmed from J: 3 bases; junction bases lacking a gene match: 5. Spanning cysteine to phenylalanine, the CDR3 consists of 15 amino acids. Just CDR3 DNA is preserved here, 45 bases in frame from base 1. The instrument given in TCRdb is Illumina HiSeq 2500. Quantitative 5'-RACE with molecular barcodes was the method used to prepare the TCR beta libraries. Per the authors' processing: To identify disease-linked TCR variants, a new computational method was used, one built on a probabilistic model of VDJ rearrangement. TCRdb passed the public sequencing reads through fastp at Q25 and MiXCR, retaining productive beta sequences. CDR3 protein duplicates are merged, each entry listing the most common genes and DNA. TCRdb, rather than the study authors, made the V and J calls. The sample records 350,000 to 450,000 distinct CDR3 sequences, about 25% of which are singletons. 0.89% of the sample goes to the ten largest clones.

The paper as a whole reports these results and caveats: According to the report, matched synovial fluid samples from ankylosing spondylitis patients were significantly enriched for the disease-linked clones. A TCR beta motif of about 8 highly homologous amino acid variants appeared characteristic of blood from ankylosing spondylitis patients. Some motif variants had previously been reported in the synovial fluid and blood of reactive arthritis patients, which suggests shared mechanisms of disease initiation. The disease-linked clones showed a CD8+ phenotype and occurred at relatively low frequencies in peripheral blood.

This TCR was recovered from a male donor with ankylosing spondylitis. The sequenced material came from blood, either unsorted or a sorted T cell fraction (not recorded which). The receptor chain draws on TRBV20-1 and TRBJ1-6, with 7 bases in between that match TRBD1. The CDR3 region has the sequence CSARVGTDYNSPLHF. The bases read TGCAGTGCTAGGGTCGGGACAGACTATAATTCACCCCTCCACTTT.